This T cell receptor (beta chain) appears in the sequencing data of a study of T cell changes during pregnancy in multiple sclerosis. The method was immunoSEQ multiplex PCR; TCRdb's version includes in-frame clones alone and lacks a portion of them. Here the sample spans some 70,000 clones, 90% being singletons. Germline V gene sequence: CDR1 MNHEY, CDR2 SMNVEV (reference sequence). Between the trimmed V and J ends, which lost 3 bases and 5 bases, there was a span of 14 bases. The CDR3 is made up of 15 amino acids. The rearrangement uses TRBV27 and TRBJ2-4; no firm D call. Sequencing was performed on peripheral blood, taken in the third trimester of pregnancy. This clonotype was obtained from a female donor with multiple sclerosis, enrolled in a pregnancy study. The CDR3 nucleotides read TGTGCCAGCAGTTTGTTTACGTCGACTGAAAACATTCAGTACTTC. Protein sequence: CASSLFTSTENIQYF.